This entry describes one TCR beta chain. Antigen unknown. Assay: immunoSEQ multiplex PCR; the TCRdb copy retains only in-frame clones and omits some. The table lists 71,000 or so clones, approximately 70% of them singletons, with about 4.1% in the top ten. This CDR3 is built from 14 residues. V was trimmed by 5 bases and J by 6 bases, leaving 16 bases between them. From germline, CDR1 is KGHSH and CDR2 LQKENI. This sample is part of a study of vaccination effects on CD4 cells after COVID-19. Viral peptide pool expansion of antigen-specific CD4+ T cells preceded sequencing in the ViraFEST assay. When less than 13 days of culture had elapsed, CD4+ T cells were isolated. Vaccinated participants had no history of SARS-CoV-2 infection and tested negative for nucleocapsid antibodies. Supplemented with around 11 IU/ml IL-2 and roughly 9.2 ug/ml peptides, 2 million to 2.5 million PBMC per well were kept in culture. Both day 3 and day 7 saw half the medium replaced with IL-2 medium.

The study's findings and limits: Sampling in the study covered few convalescent patients and included no early post-infection timepoints.

Sequencing used CD4+ T cells from PBMCs cultured with HCoV-OC43 spike peptides, obtained before COVID-19 vaccination. The subset: HCoV-OC43 spike overlapping peptide pool stimulation. This chain joins TRBV18 and TRBJ1-1, with D possibly TRBD1 on 5 matching bases. This TCR derives from a human donor who received a COVID-19 vaccine. CDR3 DNA: TGTGCCAGCTCAGGACGAACAGGAGGCGCTGAAGCTTTCTTT. This gives the protein CASSGRTGGAEAFF.